The rows below give T cell receptor beta chains drawn from one sample of a study of shared clonotypes between healthy human individuals. The method was immunoSEQ multiplex PCR; TCRdb's version includes in-frame clones alone and lacks a portion of them. The sample contains 2 million to 3 million clones, roughly 93% of which appear only once. The sample taken for sequencing was naive CD4+ T cells from PBMCs. These TCRs come from a man in his late teens or twenties in good health. Some clones in this sample may be carry-over from other donors' samples. CDR3s leave out the opening cysteine and the closing phenylalanine or tryptophan. Each record gives: V gene, CDR3 protein.

TRBV19,ASSAVRTGEQPQH
TRBV9,ASSPRGGSANGNTIY
TRBV11-2,ASSLDSRGPYEQY
TRBV7-9,ASSFWVQETQY
TRBV28,ASSKGLAGFNEQF
TRBV28,ASSFLVGTSGSTDTQY
TRBV10-1,ASSAAQGPGNTIY
TRBV19,ASSVGQGRTGELF
TRBV28,ASSARRLAGVPDTQY
TRBV7-2,ASSFVSAENEQF
TRBV6-1,ASSEALGLAQY
TRBV28,ASDPGLGVGNEQF
TRBV4-2,ASSQKTLTYEQY
TRBV6-5,ASSYRRGGFQETQY
TRBV7-2,ASSRESSRAKNIQY
TRBV7-8,ASSFIGGPKNEQF
TRBV19,ATKTGAGYT
TRBV15,ATSTDTGELF
TRBV6-1,ASMGTGTSGGRQF
TRBV28,ASSLTRLAYNEQF
TRBV5-1,ASSHPRGPLSTDTQY
TRBV19,ASSIALAYEQY
TRBV6-5,ASSYQIGGVYGYT
TRBV30,AWSRTGGGQPQH
TRBV18,ASSPRTSGSTDTQY
TRBV18,ASSQSDRTNTEAF
TRBV28,ASSPPGRTSGNTIY
TRBV18,ASSPRQLPNEKLF
TRBV5-1,ASSPDLGRNQPQH
TRBV5-1,ASSLGLGGYEQY
TRBV18,ASSPSVDTEAF
TRBV28,ASSAHDPTEREKLF
TRBV15,ATSSARGGRSQPQH
TRBV7-8,ASSLASFTDTQY
TRBV15,ATSRDSFNEKLF
TRBV5-8,ASSPGLAGEGETQY
TRBV28,ASSLRQETQY
TRBV11-2,ASSLGSPGVSYGYT
TRBV28,ASSGGGGGVSEAF
TRBV2,ASSLTRGNTEAF
TRBV6-5,ASSGGLAGVNEQF
TRBV19,ASSKRDRLGYT
TRBV29-1,SVDAGQGWEQY
TRBV6-1,ASRAPDRNNQPQH
TRBV30,AWSHPRTLNTEAF
TRBV5-6,ASTAVGQPQH
TRBV6-1,ASRGGMATEAF
TRBV7-9,ASSLRAGTASSGANVLT